This is a list of T cell receptor beta chains from one sample in a study of shared clonotypes between healthy human individuals. The method was immunoSEQ multiplex PCR; TCRdb's version includes in-frame clones alone and lacks a portion of them. This sample has 850,000 to 1,200,000 clones; about 75% occur once, and the top ten carry less than 1.5%. Sequencing was performed on memory CD4+ T cells sorted from blood. The receptor source for this set is a man in his late teens or twenties in good health. The CDR3 runs from the conserved cysteine through the conserved F or W. The D gene is left open where the match is weak. Not every row has a clone size; where given, it reads once, few, many or a size class.

V gene: TRBV9
J gene: TRBJ2-7
D gene: TRBD2
clone size: few
CDR3 protein: CASSAELAGVDEQYF
CDR3 DNA: TGTGCCAGCAGCGCCGAACTAGCGGGAGTAGATGAGCAGTACTTC

V gene: TRBV2
J gene: TRBJ2-3
D gene: TRBD2
clone size: -
CDR3 protein: CASSERSSGSGADTQYF
CDR3 DNA: TGTGCCAGCAGTGAAAGGTCTAGCGGGAGCGGAGCAGATACGCAGTATTTT

V gene: TRBV28
J gene: TRBJ1-1
D gene: TRBD1
clone size: -
CDR3 protein: CASSYYAGTATFTEAFF
CDR3 DNA: TGTGCCAGCAGCTACTACGCCGGGACAGCCACGTTCACTGAAGCTTTCTTT

V gene: TRBV5-1
J gene: TRBJ2-7
D gene: TRBD2
clone size: few
CDR3 protein: CASGLDLGGYEQYF
CDR3 DNA: TGCGCCAGCGGCTTGGATTTGGGGGGGTACGAGCAGTACTTC

V gene: TRBV18
J gene: TRBJ2-7
D gene: TRBD1
clone size: -
CDR3 protein: CASSNPGQGSYEQYF
CDR3 DNA: TGTGCCAGCTCTAATCCGGGACAGGGATCCTACGAGCAGTACTTC

V gene: TRBV4-2
J gene: TRBJ1-5
D gene: -
clone size: many
CDR3 protein: CASSQDDGNQPQHF
CDR3 DNA: TGTGCCAGCAGCCAAGATGATGGGAATCAGCCCCAGCATTTT

V gene: TRBV4-3
J gene: TRBJ2-7
D gene: TRBD2
clone size: once
CDR3 protein: CASSQDAAGGAYEQYF
CDR3 DNA: TGCGCCAGCAGCCAAGATGCAGCGGGAGGGGCCTACGAGCAGTACTTC

V gene: TRBV5-8
J gene: TRBJ1-2
D gene: TRBD1
clone size: -
CDR3 protein: CASSLSPRGGHIYGYTF
CDR3 DNA: TGTGCCAGCAGCTTGTCCCCCCGAGGGGGCCACATCTATGGCTACACCTTC

V gene: TRBV7-2
J gene: TRBJ2-6
D gene: -
clone size: -
CDR3 protein: CASSLRTSSGANVLTF
CDR3 DNA: TGTGCCAGCAGCCTACGGACGAGCTCTGGGGCCAACGTCCTGACTTTC

V gene: TRBV19
J gene: TRBJ2-2
D gene: -
clone size: -
CDR3 protein: CASSNLQGTGELFF
CDR3 DNA: TGTGCCAGTAGTAACTTGCAGGGGACCGGGGAGCTGTTTTTT

V gene: TRBV4-1
J gene: TRBJ2-7
D gene: -
clone size: -
CDR3 protein: CASSQGVVTTYEQYF
CDR3 DNA: TGCGCCAGCAGCCAAGGGGTAGTCACGACCTACGAGCAGTACTTC

V gene: TRBV9
J gene: TRBJ1-3
D gene: -
clone size: -
CDR3 protein: CASSVNTGTGNTIYF
CDR3 DNA: TGTGCCAGCAGCGTGAACACGGGAACTGGAAACACCATATATTTT

V gene: TRBV28
J gene: TRBJ1-2
D gene: -
clone size: -
CDR3 protein: CASSPRQKYYGYTF
CDR3 DNA: TGTGCCTCCTCACCAAGACAGAAGTACTATGGCTACACCTTC

V gene: TRBV11-2
J gene: TRBJ2-3
D gene: -
clone size: -
CDR3 protein: CASSLGMADTQYF
CDR3 DNA: TGTGCCAGCAGCCTAGGGATGGCAGATACGCAGTATTTT

V gene: TRBV5-6
J gene: TRBJ2-2
D gene: -
clone size: -
CDR3 protein: CASSLGTPPTGELFF
CDR3 DNA: TGTGCCAGCAGCTTAGGGACACCACCCACCGGGGAGCTGTTTTTT

V gene: TRBV10-3
J gene: TRBJ2-1
D gene: -
clone size: -
CDR3 protein: CAISDGGEQFF
CDR3 DNA: TGTGCCATCAGTGATGGGGGCGAGCAGTTCTTC

V gene: TRBV5-1
J gene: TRBJ1-5
D gene: TRBD1
clone size: -
CDR3 protein: CASSTTGDWRQPQHF
CDR3 DNA: TGCGCCAGCAGCACGACAGGGGATTGGCGTCAGCCCCAGCATTTT

V gene: TRBV19
J gene: TRBJ2-6
D gene: TRBD1
clone size: -
CDR3 protein: CASKETGTGSAGANVLTF
CDR3 DNA: TGTGCCAGTAAAGAGACCGGGACAGGGTCTGCCGGGGCCAACGTCCTGACTTTC

V gene: TRBV15
J gene: TRBJ1-1
D gene: TRBD1
clone size: -
CDR3 protein: CATSRDLAGGEAFF
CDR3 DNA: TGTGCCACCAGCAGAGATCTGGCAGGGGGGGAAGCTTTCTTT

V gene: TRBV18
J gene: TRBJ2-2
D gene: -
clone size: -
CDR3 protein: CASSRNVAGELFF
CDR3 DNA: TGTGCCAGCTCACGCAATGTGGCGGGGGAGCTGTTTTTT

V gene: TRBV5-1
J gene: TRBJ1-2
D gene: -
clone size: -
CDR3 protein: CASSPADKTNYGYTF
CDR3 DNA: TGCGCCAGCAGCCCGGCCGACAAGACTAACTATGGCTACACCTTC

V gene: TRBV4-1
J gene: TRBJ1-1
D gene: -
clone size: -
CDR3 protein: CASSQVGWATEAFF
CDR3 DNA: TGCGCCAGCAGCCAAGTTGGGTGGGCCACTGAAGCTTTCTTT

V gene: TRBV5-1
J gene: TRBJ2-7
D gene: -
clone size: few
CDR3 protein: CASSLDWRGAYEQYF
CDR3 DNA: TGCGCCAGCAGCTTGGACTGGCGGGGAGCCTACGAGCAGTACTTC

V gene: TRBV4-1
J gene: TRBJ2-4
D gene: -
clone size: once
CDR3 protein: CASSPRQELAKNIQYF
CDR3 DNA: TGCGCCAGCAGCCCGAGACAGGAGCTAGCCAAAAACATTCAGTACTTC

V gene: TRBV6-6
J gene: TRBJ2-7
D gene: TRBD2
clone size: -
CDR3 protein: CASRPGLAGDAYEQYF
CDR3 DNA: TGTGCCAGCAGACCAGGACTAGCGGGAGACGCCTACGAGCAGTACTTC

V gene: TRBV27
J gene: TRBJ1-6
D gene: TRBD1
clone size: few
CDR3 protein: CASSLAGTGRGSPLHF
CDR3 DNA: TGTGCCAGCAGTCTTGCCGGGACAGGGCGAGGTTCACCCCTCCACTTT

V gene: TRBV7-6
J gene: TRBJ2-7
D gene: TRBD1
clone size: few
CDR3 protein: CASSYAGTGVGEQYF
CDR3 DNA: TGTGCCAGCAGCTACGCAGGGACAGGGGTGGGCGAGCAGTACTTC

V gene: TRBV5-8
J gene: TRBJ1-3
D gene: -
clone size: -
CDR3 protein: CASRPPGNTIYF
CDR3 DNA: TGTGCCAGCAGACCCCCGGGGAACACCATATATTTT

V gene: TRBV30
J gene: TRBJ2-3
D gene: -
clone size: -
CDR3 protein: CAYTGDNTDTQYF
CDR3 DNA: TGTGCCTACACTGGGGATAACACAGATACGCAGTATTTT

V gene: TRBV5-1
J gene: TRBJ1-2
D gene: -
clone size: -
CDR3 protein: CASSSADGLGYTF
CDR3 DNA: TGCGCCAGCAGCTCCGCAGACGGGCTAGGTTACACCTTC

V gene: TRBV30
J gene: TRBJ2-3
D gene: -
clone size: few
CDR3 protein: CAWSKQGRSDTQYF
CDR3 DNA: TGTGCCTGGAGTAAACAGGGACGATCAGATACGCAGTATTTT

V gene: TRBV13
J gene: TRBJ2-3
D gene: TRBD2
clone size: -
CDR3 protein: CASSPRLAGVDTQYF
CDR3 DNA: TGTGCCAGCAGCCCTCGACTAGCGGGGGTGGATACGCAGTATTTT

V gene: TRBV27
J gene: TRBJ2-7
D gene: TRBD2
clone size: -
CDR3 protein: CASKALAASYEQYF
CDR3 DNA: TGTGCCAGCAAAGCACTAGCGGCCTCCTACGAGCAGTACTTC

V gene: TRBV7-3
J gene: TRBJ1-1
D gene: -
clone size: -
CDR3 protein: CASSEGGMNTEAFF
CDR3 DNA: TGTGCCAGCAGCGAGGGGGGAATGAACACTGAAGCTTTCTTT

V gene: TRBV11-2
J gene: TRBJ2-2
D gene: -
clone size: once
CDR3 protein: CASSLEARTGELFF
CDR3 DNA: TGTGCCAGCAGCTTAGAGGCCCGAACCGGGGAGCTGTTTTTT

V gene: TRBV29-1
J gene: TRBJ1-1
D gene: TRBD1
clone size: few
CDR3 protein: CSAPGLTGADTEAFF
CDR3 DNA: TGCAGCGCCCCGGGCTTAACAGGGGCGGACACTGAAGCTTTCTTT

V gene: TRBV6-5
J gene: TRBJ1-2
D gene: -
clone size: few
CDR3 protein: CASSSGGFRVYGYTF
CDR3 DNA: TGTGCCAGCAGTTCGGGGGGTTTTCGTGTGTATGGCTACACCTTC

V gene: TRBV7-9
J gene: TRBJ1-2
D gene: -
clone size: -
CDR3 protein: CASSLLQPYGYTF
CDR3 DNA: TGTGCCAGCAGCTTATTACAGCCGTATGGCTACACCTTC

V gene: TRBV15
J gene: TRBJ1-1
D gene: -
clone size: -
CDR3 protein: CATSVPEKGGNTEAFF
CDR3 DNA: TGTGCCACCAGCGTACCCGAGAAGGGCGGAAACACTGAAGCTTTCTTT

V gene: TRBV19
J gene: TRBJ1-5
D gene: -
clone size: -
CDR3 protein: CASSLSGPQHF
CDR3 DNA: TGTGCCAGTAGTCTCTCGGGGCCCCAGCATTTT

V gene: TRBV5-1
J gene: TRBJ2-1
D gene: -
clone size: -
CDR3 protein: CASSSGLYNEQFF
CDR3 DNA: TGCGCCAGCAGCTCCGGACTTTACAATGAGCAGTTCTTC

V gene: TRBV5-1
J gene: TRBJ1-2
D gene: -
clone size: -
CDR3 protein: CASTHGGDYGYTF
CDR3 DNA: TGCGCCAGCACCCACGGGGGCGACTATGGCTACACCTTC

V gene: TRBV6-5
J gene: TRBJ2-5
D gene: -
clone size: -
CDR3 protein: CASSSPDGGGTQYF
CDR3 DNA: TGTGCCAGCAGTTCCCCGGACGGGGGTGGGACCCAGTACTTC

V gene: TRBV5-1
J gene: TRBJ2-7
D gene: TRBD2
clone size: once
CDR3 protein: CASSLAGLAGGAYEQYF
CDR3 DNA: TGCGCCAGCAGCTTGGCCGGACTAGCGGGGGGAGCCTACGAGCAGTACTTC

V gene: TRBV19
J gene: TRBJ1-5
D gene: -
clone size: many
CDR3 protein: CASSTDRQGNQPQHF
CDR3 DNA: TGTGCCAGTAGTACGGACAGACAGGGCAATCAGCCCCAGCATTTT

V gene: TRBV4-1
J gene: TRBJ2-1
D gene: -
clone size: -
CDR3 protein: CASSQGRFNEQFF
CDR3 DNA: TGCGCCAGCAGCCAAGGGCGCTTCAATGAGCAGTTCTTC

V gene: TRBV7-9
J gene: TRBJ2-1
D gene: -
clone size: -
CDR3 protein: CASSPGLGYNEQFF
CDR3 DNA: TGTGCCAGCAGCCCGGGCCTCGGCTACAATGAGCAGTTCTTC

V gene: TRBV5-1
J gene: TRBJ1-1
D gene: TRBD1
clone size: few
CDR3 protein: CASSFGTGLGPEAFF
CDR3 DNA: TGCGCCAGCAGCTTTGGGACAGGGCTGGGCCCTGAAGCTTTCTTT

V gene: TRBV7-8
J gene: TRBJ2-1
D gene: TRBD2
clone size: few
CDR3 protein: CASSSSGRAYNEQFF
CDR3 DNA: TGTGCCAGCAGCTCTAGCGGGAGGGCATACAATGAGCAGTTCTTC

V gene: TRBV19
J gene: TRBJ2-7
D gene: -
clone size: few
CDR3 protein: CASSRRGGYEQYF
CDR3 DNA: TGTGCCAGTAGTCGAAGGGGCGGCTACGAGCAGTACTTC

V gene: TRBV10-3
J gene: TRBJ1-1
D gene: TRBD1
clone size: -
CDR3 protein: CAISRERTGWAEAFF
CDR3 DNA: TGTGCCATCAGCCGAGAGAGGACAGGGTGGGCTGAAGCTTTCTTT

V gene: TRBV28
J gene: TRBJ2-1
D gene: -
clone size: -
CDR3 protein: CASSSPGQLYNEQFF
CDR3 DNA: TGTGCCAGCAGTTCGCCTGGACAGCTCTACAATGAGCAGTTCTTC

V gene: TRBV19
J gene: TRBJ1-4
D gene: -
clone size: -
CDR3 protein: CASSIDVGKLFF
CDR3 DNA: TGTGCCAGTAGTATAGATGTGGGAAAACTGTTTTTT